This T cell receptor (beta chain) was observed in a study of T cell responses to AZD1222 COVID-19 vaccine. Measured with immunoSEQ multiplex PCR; TCRdb has only the in-frame clones, and not every one. The data show 150,000 or so clones, over 90% seen once. V was shortened by 0 bases and J by 0 bases, with 11 bases between the two germline ends. Germline V CDR1 and CDR2: SEHNR, FQNEAQ (reference sequence). The CDR3 totals 16 residues. The specimen comprised peripheral blood, sampled 28 days after the second AZD1222 dose. This TCR was sampled from an adult who received the AZD1222 COVID-19 vaccine. The chain recombines TRBV7-9 with TRBJ1-2; D is unresolved. CDR3 coding DNA: TGTGCCAGCAGCTTAGCTTCCACCGGAGCTAACTATGGCTACACCTTC. This gives the protein CASSLASTGANYGYTF.